This T cell receptor beta chain appears in the sequencing data of a study of T-cell reconstitution after alpha-beta-depleted transplantation in children. Study-wide results and caveats: One year post-transplant, T-cell counts and diversity were largely derived from T cells produced anew. Some patients' high day-60 TCRbeta diversity was traced to surviving recipient T cells and thymic progenitors. Reportedly, roughly two months post-transplant, alpha-beta T cells arose from several hundred expanded graft clones.

Preparation of the TCRbeta library used unique molecular identifiers. Each CDR3 protein is one row after TCRdb ran MiXCR on the PCR reads. Seen here are a few hundred thousand distinct CDR3 sequences, roughly 24% observed once, and the top ten hold over 2.5%. This CDR3 is built from 15 residues. Trimming removed 2 bases from V and 2 bases from J, with 10 bases in between. From germline, CDR1 is SEHNR and CDR2 FQNEAQ (reference sequence). This clonotype was found a few times. No antigen is known for it. Sequencing used PBMCs, obtained before TCRalphabeta/CD19-depleted stem cell transplant. This chain links TRBV7-9 with TRBJ1-5; D call uncertain. The source is a girl aged 2-9 years with Fanconi anemia, due to receive a stem cell transplant. The CDR3 nucleotides read TGTGCCAGCAGCTTACTAGGTGAGGGCAATCAGCCCCAGCATTTT. It translates to CASSLLGEGNQPQHF.